This T cell receptor (beta chain) was recovered during a study of CD8 T cells in ankylosing spondylitis. Overall study findings and caveats: Disease-linked clones bore a CD8+ phenotype, appearing relatively rarely in peripheral blood. Matched synovial fluid from ankylosing spondylitis patients was reported to be enriched for disease-linked clones. Previously reported in reactive arthritis synovial fluid and blood were some of the motif variants. Characteristic, it appeared, of ankylosing spondylitis blood was a TCR beta motif of several highly homologous variants.

Remarks on this clonotype: Its antigen is undetermined.

The CDR3 consists of 16 residues. Looked up from germline, CDR1 is SGDLS and CDR2 is YYNGEE. V gave up 0 bases and J gave up 5 bases; unmatched junction bases: 9. Quantitative 5'-RACE with molecular barcodes produced the TCR beta libraries. Each CDR3 protein gets one entry after TCRdb re-called the 5' RACE reads with MiXCR. The sample has about 800,000 distinct CDR3 sequences, 12% seen once; the top ten hold 0.51%. Sequenced material: blood, either unsorted or a sorted T cell fraction (not recorded which). V is TRBV9 and J is TRBJ1-1; 8 positions agree with TRBD1. The TCR sequence derives from a male donor with ankylosing spondylitis. The CDR3 nucleotides read TGTGCCAGCAGCGTAGATTCAGGGGGCGGTGGAACTGAAGCTTTCTTT. Translation: CASSVDSGGGGTEAFF.